A single sample is the source of the 6 T cell receptor beta chains below, sequenced in a study of identical twins. TCRdb re-derived calls from the 5' RACE reads in MiXCR, one entry per CDR3 protein. The data contain 460,000 or so distinct CDR3 sequences, 12% to 15% of them seen just once; the ten biggest clones take up roughly 0.5%. These data are also associated with another study on yellow fever vaccine responses in identical twins.

The material sequenced was CD4+ T cells sorted from blood. The receptors stem from a woman between 18 and 29 years old in good health.

In DNA, the CDR3 is TGTGCCAGCAGCTTTTGGGGGACAGGGAGTGGCTACGAGCAGTACTTC. The encoded protein is CASSFWGTGSGYEQYF. The chain employs TRBV7-9 and TRBJ2-7; TRBD1 matches 9 bases. In germline, CDR1 is SEHNR, CDR2 FQNEAQ (reference sequence). The CDR3 length is 16 residues. The V and J ends lost 3 bases and 3 bases, in that order; junction bases with no gene match: 9.

This clonotype was picked up many times. This chain uses TRBV27 with TRBJ2-7, with D maybe TRBD1 (6 bases). Looked up from germline, CDR1 is MNHEY and CDR2 is SMNVEV (reference sequence). The CDR3 consists of 14 residues. V gave up 5 bases and J gave up 0 bases, with 11 bases separating them. CDR3 DNA: TGTGCCAGCAGTGTCCGGGACACCTCCTACGAGCAGTACTTC. This sequence encodes CASSVRDTSYEQYF.

This clonotype was found many times. The gene calls are TRBV7-9 and TRBJ1-3; possibly TRBD1 for D (5 bases). Between the trimmed V and J ends, which lost 2 bases and 1 base, there was a span of 12 bases. The CDR3 has 16 residues. Per the germline V gene, CDR1 is SEHNR and CDR2 is FQNEAQ (reference sequence). The CDR3 spells CASSLLRQLSGNTIYF. Here the CDR3 DNA reads TGTGCCAGCAGCTTATTAAGACAGTTGTCTGGAAACACCATATATTTT.

This chain joins TRBV5-1 and TRBJ2-2; 9 bases match TRBD1. After removal of 5 bases from V and 0 bases from J, the junction contained 8 bases not matched to a gene. Looked up from germline, CDR1 is SGHRS and CDR2 is YFSETQ. CDR3 size: 17 residues. The CDR3 DNA reads TGCGCCAGCAGGGATCCCGGGACAGGGTCGAACACCGGGGAGCTGTTTTTT. It translates to CASRDPGTGSNTGELFF.

This chain joins TRBV7-2 and TRBJ2-3, with 11 bases identical to TRBD2. Germline CDR1 reads SGHTA; CDR2 reads FQGNSA. The CDR3 consists of 15 residues. The ends lost 5 bases at V and 4 bases at J; junction bases unmatched: 5. Written as DNA, the CDR3 is TGTGCCAGCAGCGTACTAGCGGGAGAATCAGATACGCAGTATTTT. Translating it yields CASSVLAGESDTQYF.

The rearrangement uses TRBV7-9 and TRBJ2-1; D not certain. Trimming pared 1 base from V and 5 bases from J, leaving 6 bases between. The germline V gene encodes CDR1 SEHNR and CDR2 FQNEAQ (reference sequence). This CDR3 contains 13 residues. CDR3 DNA sequence: TGTGCCAGCAGCTTAGTGCCGAACAATGAGCAGTTCTTC. It translates to CASSLVPNNEQFF.